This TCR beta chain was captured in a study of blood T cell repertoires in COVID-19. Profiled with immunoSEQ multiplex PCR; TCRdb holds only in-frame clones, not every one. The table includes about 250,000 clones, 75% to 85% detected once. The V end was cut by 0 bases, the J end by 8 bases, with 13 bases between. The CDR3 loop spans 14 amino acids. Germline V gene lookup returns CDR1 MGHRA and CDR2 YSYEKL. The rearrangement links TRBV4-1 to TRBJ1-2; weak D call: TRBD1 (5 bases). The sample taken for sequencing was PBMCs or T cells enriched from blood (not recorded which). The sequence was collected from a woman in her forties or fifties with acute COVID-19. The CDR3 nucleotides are TGCGCCAGCAGCCAAGATCCCCAGGGCTTAGGCTACACCTTC. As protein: CASSQDPQGLGYTF.